A single sample is the source of the 18 T cell receptor beta chains below, sequenced in a study of cytomegalovirus exposure and HLA in healthy donors. Primers: 60 Vbeta forward and 13 Jbeta reverse. Here immunoSEQ multiplex PCR was the method, and the copy in TCRdb shows in-frame clones only, minus some. The sample records 230,000 or so clones, around nine tenths being singletons. Sequencing used PBMCs. All receptors come from a girl between 2 and 10 years old in good health and CMV-seronegative.

This chain uses TRBV6-4 with TRBJ1-2, with 9 bases that match TRBD1. CDR3 length: 15 residues. The J segment lost 0 bases and the V segment lost 6 bases, leaving 5 bases of the junction unmatched. Germline lookup yields CDR1 MRHNA and CDR2 SNTAGT. DNA of the CDR3: TGTGCCAGCAGAGAAAGGACAGGGGCTAACTATGGCTACACCTTC. This sequence encodes CASRERTGANYGYTF.

The gene calls are TRBV6-6 and TRBJ2-5; 7 bases fit TRBD2. The end of the DNA aligns better with TRBJ2-7, so the J call may be wrong. This CDR3 comprises 12 residues. Germline V CDR1 and CDR2: MNHNY, SVGAGI (reference sequence). Here the CDR3 DNA reads TGTGCCAGCAGTCGATGGACTAGCGAGCAGTACTTC. Protein product: CASSRWTSEQYF.

The chain couples TRBV10-2 to TRBJ2-7; D gene ambiguous. This CDR3 is built from 14 residues. The V end was cut by 8 bases, the J end by 2 bases, with 16 bases between. Germline loops: CDR1 WSHSY, CDR2 SAAADI. As DNA, the CDR3 is TGCGCCAGCGGTGCCCTCTTGGGCCCCTACGAGCAGTACTTC. Its protein is CASGALLGPYEQYF.

This chain uses TRBV7-9 with TRBJ2-1, with a possible D match to TRBD2 (7 bases). V was pared by 0 bases and J by 6 bases, with 15 bases between. Germline assignment: CDR1 SEHNR and CDR2 FQNEAQ (reference sequence). The CDR3 loop spans 16 amino acids. This CDR3 is CASSLALGGATNEQFF. Written as DNA, the CDR3 is TGTGCCAGCAGCTTAGCGCTGGGGGGGGCAACCAATGAGCAGTTCTTC.

The chain is built from TRBV11-3 and TRBJ2-3; 7 bases align to TRBD2. With 4 bases clipped from V and 1 base from J, the junction kept 5 bases outside the gene matches. Germline values: CDR1 SGHNT, CDR2 YENEEA. This CDR3 has 15 amino acids. CDR3 protein: CASSSRGDGTDTQYF. The CDR3 DNA is TGTGCCAGCAGCTCCCGGGGGGATGGCACAGATACGCAGTATTTT.

The CDR3 protein is CASSQDPGDSEQYF. The CDR3 DNA follows: TGCGCCAGCAGCCAAGATCCCGGGGACTCCGAGCAGTACTTC. The genes are TRBV4-1 and TRBJ2-7; D might be TRBD2 (6 bases). The CDR3 totals 14 residues. Trimming shortened V by 0 bases and J by 6 bases, and 12 bases separated the two germline ends. Looked up from germline, CDR1 is MGHRA and CDR2 is YSYEKL.

This clone was seen only once. The chain uses TRBV30 and TRBJ1-3; TRBD1 might be the D (5 bases). Trimming stripped 2 bases from V and 4 bases from J, with 9 bases between. Germline V gene lookup returns CDR1 GTSNPN and CDR2 SVGIG (reference sequence). The CDR3 is 13 residues long. In DNA, the CDR3 is TGTGCCTGGAGTCAGGCAGGGGGAAACACCATATATTTT. Its translation: CAWSQAGGNTIYF.

This rearrangement joins TRBV6-6 to TRBJ1-5, with TRBD1 identical over 7 bases. The CDR3 is made up of 13 amino acids. Germline V gene sequence: CDR1 MNHNY, CDR2 SVGAGI (reference sequence). The trim removed 5 bases at V and 4 bases at J, leaving 2 bases unmatched. The CDR3: CASSRDSNQPQHF. The DNA of the CDR3 is TGTGCCAGCAGTAGGGACAGTAATCAGCCCCAGCATTTT.

The chain couples TRBV30 to TRBJ2-2; tentative D call: TRBD1 (5 bases). Germline V lookup: CDR1 GTSNPN, CDR2 SVGIG (reference sequence). V was pared by 3 bases and J by 2 bases, with 19 bases between. This CDR3 comprises 17 residues. CDR3 DNA: TGTGCCTGGAGGGGAAGGGGTCGGGCCACTAACACCGGGGAGCTGTTTTTT. It encodes CAWRGRGRATNTGELFF.

J is TRBJ1-6 and V is TRBV27, with 7 bases fitting TRBD1. The CDR3 length is 15 residues. Germline-derived CDR1 and CDR2 are MNHEY and SMNVEV (reference sequence). The V segment lost 6 bases and the J segment 7 bases; nucleotides outside the gene matches: 9. Written as DNA, the CDR3 is TGTGCCAGCAGGATGGGTAGACAGGGAAATTCACCCCTCCACTTT. Translated: CASRMGRQGNSPLHF.

The rearrangement uses TRBV5-1 and TRBJ2-3, with 10 positions matching TRBD2. The germline CDR1 and CDR2 sequences are SGHRS and YFSETQ. V was clipped by 0 bases and J by 6 bases; unmatched bases: 4. The CDR3 totals 15 residues. DNA of the CDR3: TGCGCCAGCAGCTTGGCTAGCGGGGGATTGGATACGCAGTATTTT. Its translation is CASSLASGGLDTQYF.

The chain combines TRBV27 with TRBJ1-4, with TRBD1 matching over 9 bases. This CDR3 spans 15 amino acids. V was pared by 6 bases and J by 0 bases, with 2 bases of the junction left unmatched. Germline CDR1 MNHEY, CDR2 SMNVEV (reference sequence). CDR3 coding DNA: TGTGCCAGCAGACAGGGGGCGGCAACTAATGAAAAACTGTTTTTT. Translated: CASRQGAATNEKLFF.

The CDR3 DNA sequence: TGTGCCATAGGACAGGGAGGAGAACTGTTTTTT. As protein: CAIGQGGELFF. The chain combines TRBV10-3 with TRBJ1-4; 8 bases fit TRBD1. This CDR3 spans 11 amino acids. Germline trimming cut 9 bases from V and 12 bases from J; bases unmatched to any gene: 6. Germline V gene sequence: CDR1 ENHRY, CDR2 SYGVKD.

This chain joins TRBV5-8 and TRBJ1-3; tentatively, D is TRBD1 (6 bases). V lost 4 bases and J 0 bases, leaving 8 bases between the germline ends. The CDR3 runs to 14 residues. Germline lookup yields CDR1 SGHTS and CDR2 YDEGEE. As DNA, the CDR3 is TGTGCCAGCAGCATGGACAGCTCTGGAAACACCATATATTTT. Amino acids: CASSMDSSGNTIYF.

The chain couples TRBV5-4 to TRBJ2-6; D may be TRBD2 (5 bases). Per germline, CDR1 SGHNT and CDR2 YYREEE (reference sequence). The CDR3 consists of 15 residues. Deletions cut 5 bases from V and 6 bases from J, with 15 bases between. The CDR3 DNA reads TGTGCCAGCAGTATAGAGGGTGAGAAGGCCAACGTCCTGACTTTC. Its translation: CASSIEGEKANVLTF.

The rearrangement joins TRBV19 to TRBJ1-3; D unresolved. V dropped 2 bases and J dropped 0 bases, with 8 bases sitting between them. Germline CDR1 LNHDA, CDR2 SQIVND (reference sequence). The length of the CDR3 is 15 residues. The CDR3, as DNA: TGTGCCAGTAGTATATTGGAGGGCTCTGGAAACACCATATATTTT. It specifies CASSILEGSGNTIYF.

The chain couples TRBV6-5 to TRBJ2-7; 10 bases agree with TRBD1. The CDR3 runs to 14 residues. In germline, CDR1 is MNHEY, CDR2 SVGAGI. Losses at the gene ends were 8 bases for V and 2 bases for J; bases not matched to a gene: 6. The CDR3 region is CASPTGTGAYEQYF. As DNA, the CDR3 is TGTGCCAGCCCAACCGGGACAGGGGCCTACGAGCAGTACTTC.

The chain combines TRBV7-6 with TRBJ2-1; TRBD2 agrees at 11 bases. Germline-derived CDR1 and CDR2 are SGHVS and FNYEAQ. This CDR3 comprises 17 residues. V lost 1 base and J lost 3; bases outside the gene matches: 5. CDR3 in DNA: TGTGCCAGCAGCTTAGGGACTAGCGGGTTCCGCTACAATGAGCAGTTCTTC. This codes for CASSLGTSGFRYNEQFF.